The source of this T cell receptor beta chain is a study of beta chain features in type 1 diabetes. Background on the study: Across the samples, about 110,000,000 sorted cells were examined in total. Findings and caveats of the study: The study found fewer insertions and more deletions at VDJ junctions in type 1 diabetes patients. Naive, central memory and Treg TCRB repertoires appeared more alike in patients than in healthy donors. In every one of the four CD4+ subsets, TCRB CDR3s were moderately but significantly shorter in Type 1 diabetes patients.

With V trimmed by 5 bases and J by 2 bases, 8 bases remained unmatched. CDR3 length: 16 residues. CDR1 is MGHRA, CDR2 YSYEKL, per germline. Sequencing targeted expressed TCRB transcripts, as all isolated RNA had been reverse transcribed. The assay was immunoSEQ multiplex PCR, and TCRdb's table has in-frame clones only and misses some. The profile shows roughly 100,000 clones, under 30% of them singletons. Concerning this clone: Its specificity is not known.

The specimen sequenced was central memory CD4+ T cells from blood. The chain links TRBV4-1 to TRBJ2-1; 8 nucleotides match TRBD2. The clonotype comes from a woman aged 18-29 years with type 1 diabetes. The CDR3 reads CASSGLAGETYNEQFF. The CDR3 DNA follows: TGCGCCAGCAGCGGACTAGCTGGGGAGACCTACAATGAGCAGTTCTTC.